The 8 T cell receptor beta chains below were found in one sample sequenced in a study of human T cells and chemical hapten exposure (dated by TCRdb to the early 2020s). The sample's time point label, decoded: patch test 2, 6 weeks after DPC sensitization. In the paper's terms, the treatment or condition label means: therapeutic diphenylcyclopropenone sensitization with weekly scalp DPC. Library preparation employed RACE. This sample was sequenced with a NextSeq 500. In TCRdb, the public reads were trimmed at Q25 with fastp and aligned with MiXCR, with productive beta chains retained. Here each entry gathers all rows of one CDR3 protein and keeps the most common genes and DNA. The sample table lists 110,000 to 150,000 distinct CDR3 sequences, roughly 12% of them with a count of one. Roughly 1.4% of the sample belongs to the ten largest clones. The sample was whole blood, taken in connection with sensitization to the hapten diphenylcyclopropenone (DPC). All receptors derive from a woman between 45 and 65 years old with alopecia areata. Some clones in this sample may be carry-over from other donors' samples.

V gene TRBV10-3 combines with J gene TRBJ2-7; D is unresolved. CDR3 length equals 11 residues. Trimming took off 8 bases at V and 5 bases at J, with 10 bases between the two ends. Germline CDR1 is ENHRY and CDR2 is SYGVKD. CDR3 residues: CAIGPRDEQYF. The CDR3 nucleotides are TGTGCCATCGGCCCTCGGGACGAGCAGTACTTC.

The CDR3 here is CASSRGQGAEAFF. The CDR3 bases are TGTGCCAGCAGCCGGGGACAGGGGGCTGAAGCTTTCTTT. The chain combines TRBV3-1 with TRBJ1-1, with 11 bases that match TRBD1. The germline gives CDR1 LGHDT, CDR2 YNNKEL (reference sequence). This CDR3 has 13 amino acids. V was pared by 4 bases and J by 6 bases, with 1 base of the junction left unmatched.

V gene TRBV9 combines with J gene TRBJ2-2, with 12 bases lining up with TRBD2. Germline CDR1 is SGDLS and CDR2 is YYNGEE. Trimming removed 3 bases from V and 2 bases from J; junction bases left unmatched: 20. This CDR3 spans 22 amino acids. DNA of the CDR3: TGTGCCAGCAGCGACGGGAGACCATCCCCGACTAGCGGGAGACCAAACACCGGGGAGCTGTTTTTT. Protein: CASSDGRPSPTSGRPNTGELFF.

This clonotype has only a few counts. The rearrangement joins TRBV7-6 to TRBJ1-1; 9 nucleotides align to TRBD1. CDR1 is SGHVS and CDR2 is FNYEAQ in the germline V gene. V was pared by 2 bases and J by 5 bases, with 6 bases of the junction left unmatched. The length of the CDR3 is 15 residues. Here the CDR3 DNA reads TGTGCCAGCAGCTTAACAGGGGGCCGGGGAACTGAAGCTTTCTTT. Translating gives CASSLTGGRGTEAFF.

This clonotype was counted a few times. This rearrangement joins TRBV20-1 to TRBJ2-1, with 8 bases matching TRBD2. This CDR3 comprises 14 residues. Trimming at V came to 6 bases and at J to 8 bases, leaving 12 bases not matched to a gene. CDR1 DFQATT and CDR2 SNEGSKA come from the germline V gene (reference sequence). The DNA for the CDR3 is TGCAGTGCCCAACCGACGGCGGGAGGAGATGAGCAGTTCTTC. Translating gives CSAQPTAGGDEQFF.

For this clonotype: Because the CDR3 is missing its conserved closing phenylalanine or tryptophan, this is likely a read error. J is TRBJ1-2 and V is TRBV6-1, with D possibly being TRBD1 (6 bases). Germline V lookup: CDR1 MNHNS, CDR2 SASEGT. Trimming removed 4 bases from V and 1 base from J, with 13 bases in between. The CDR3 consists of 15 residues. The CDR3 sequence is CASSVTGQSNYGYTV. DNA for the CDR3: TGTGCCAGCAGTGTAACGGGACAAAGTAACTATGGCTACACCGTC.

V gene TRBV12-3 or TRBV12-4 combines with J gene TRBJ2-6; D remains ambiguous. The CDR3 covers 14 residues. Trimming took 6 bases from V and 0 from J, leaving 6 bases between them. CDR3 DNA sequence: TGTGCCAGCAGCCACAGCTCTGGGGCCAACGTCCTGACTTTC. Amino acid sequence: CASSHSSGANVLTF.

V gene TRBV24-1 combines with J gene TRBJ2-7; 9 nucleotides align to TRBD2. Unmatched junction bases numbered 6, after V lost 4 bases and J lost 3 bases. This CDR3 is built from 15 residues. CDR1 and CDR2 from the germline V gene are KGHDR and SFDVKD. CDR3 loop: CATSDPGTSIYEQYF. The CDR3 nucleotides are TGTGCCACCAGTGACCCCGGGACTAGCATCTACGAGCAGTACTTC.